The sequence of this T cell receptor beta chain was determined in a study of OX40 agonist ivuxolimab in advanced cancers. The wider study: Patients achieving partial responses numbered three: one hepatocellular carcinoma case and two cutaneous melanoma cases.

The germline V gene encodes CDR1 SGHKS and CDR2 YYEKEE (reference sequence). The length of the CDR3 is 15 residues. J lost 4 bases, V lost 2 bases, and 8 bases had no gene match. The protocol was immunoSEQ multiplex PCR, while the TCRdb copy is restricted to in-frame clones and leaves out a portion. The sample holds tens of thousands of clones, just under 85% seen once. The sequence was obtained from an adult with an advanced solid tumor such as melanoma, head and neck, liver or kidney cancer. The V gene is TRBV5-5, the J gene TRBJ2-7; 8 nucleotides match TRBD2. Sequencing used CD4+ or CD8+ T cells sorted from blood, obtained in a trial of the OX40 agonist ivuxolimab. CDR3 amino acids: CASSLVSGSGYEQYF. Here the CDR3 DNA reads TGTGCCAGCAGCTTAGTGAGCGGGAGTGGTTACGAGCAGTACTTC.